This TCR beta chain was documented in a study of a mutant IDH1 vaccine in newly diagnosed glioma (dated by TCRdb to 2020 to 2023). Study-level background: Of the 25 to 35 treated patients, 62.5% were male and around 40% were female, and a mean age of roughly 40 years was recorded. Before enrollment, patients had received standard therapy of radiotherapy alone, temozolomide alone, or radiochemotherapy with temozolomide; most received the combination. Six visits were used for peripheral blood collection: V03 (baseline), V05, V07, V10, V12 and V13. Longitudinal TCRB deep sequencing was performed for roughly 27 treated patients wherever samples were available for exploratory analyses. Beyond this particular receptor, the publication reports: Changes in the top peripheral T cell clonotypes picked up by TCRB sequencing did not appear to be linked to pseudoprogression. PBMC samples for TCRB deep sequencing were selected based on availability. Vaccine-induced immune responses across multiple MHC alleles were detected in about 93% of patients. It was noted by the authors that analyses of patient blood samples could not be reproduced owing to sample limitations.

The meaning of the sample's time point label: baseline, week 1 (first vaccination visit). The treatment or condition label corresponds to: pre-vaccination baseline after standard-of-care therapy. Donors had newly diagnosed WHO grade 3 or 4 IDH1-mutant astrocytomas with loss of nuclear ATRX. The samples were drawn from NOA16, a multicentre, single-arm, open-label phase I trial in Germany that tested a mutant IDH1 peptide vaccine in humans for the first time. For immunogenicity testing, the blood drawn at visit V03 was used as the baseline sample. The DNeasy Blood and Tissue Kit was used to extract genomic DNA from EDTA blood for TCRB sequencing. With regard to this clone: The antigen this receptor binds is unknown. Base-call qualities are not available, and no considerably larger clone is one nucleotide away.

Libraries were prepared through the immunoSEQ multiplex PCR assay. Rearranged TCR beta chain sequences were amplified with the hsTCRB Kit following the manufacturer's protocol. Sequencing of TCRB libraries was carried out on an Illumina MiSeq. The original methods were these. The kit vendor's proprietary platform handled demultiplexing, trimming and gene mapping. Drawn from immuneACCESS, this table holds only the in-frame rearrangements with V and J called that TCRdb kept. Clones are partly lost; checked studies trace under half to an unresolved V gene and leave the rest unexplained. D and trimming were read from the DNA, whereas the V and J calls and clone size are those reported in that table. The sample data list about 92,000 clones, and roughly 85% of these were observed just once. The top ten constitute approximately 7.4% of the sample. This clonotype was sampled from a woman aged 50 to 60 with glioma. Sequencing was performed on PBMCs, taken from a glioma patient treated with radiotherapy, temozolomide or both.

The nucleotide sequence is given as TGTGCCAGCTCACGCACAGGCGGCTATGGCTACACCTTC. It is translated as CASSRTGGYGYTF. The rearrangement joined TRBV18 to TRBJ1-2; the D gene is possibly TRBD1, with 5 bases matching. The junction shows trimming of 4 bases on V and 4 bases on J, plus 10 bases between the germline ends. For CDR1 and CDR2, the germline V gene lists KGHSH and LQKENI. CDR3 length: 13 amino acids, cysteine to phenylalanine. Solely the CDR3 DNA is kept, with 39 bases framed from the first base.